The clone carrying this T cell receptor (beta chain) was observed a few times. The antigen is undetermined. Germline V lookup: CDR1 LGHNA, CDR2 YNFKEQ. J lost 0 bases, V lost 1 base, and 9 bases had no gene match. This CDR3 is 18 amino acids long. The primer mix had 60 Vbeta and 13 Jbeta primers. The table came from immunoSEQ multiplex PCR; TCRdb's copy has only in-frame clones and leaves some out. This sample has 100,000 to 150,000 clones; about 78% occur once, and the top ten carry 1% to 1.5%. The data were obtained in a study of cytomegalovirus exposure and HLA in healthy donors. Study results and limitations: Reported findings show TCR beta sequences accurately forecast HLA-A and HLA-B alleles in most subjects. Analyses of presence/absence relied on an assumption of roughly uniform sequencing depth across donors. An apparent linkage of common viral pathogens to several of the most significant clusters emerged in a later analysis. TCR beta V- and J-gene trimming was later associated with a missense DCLRE1C variant.

The J gene is TRBJ2-7, the V gene TRBV4-2; 10 bases map to TRBD2. The sample taken for sequencing was PBMCs. The clonotype comes from a female donor in good health and CMV-seronegative. This CDR3 reads CASSQAPSGGPSSYEQYF. In DNA form, the CDR3 reads TGTGCCAGCAGCCAAGCCCCTAGCGGGGGCCCGAGCTCCTACGAGCAGTACTTC.